The rows below give T cell receptor beta chains drawn from one sample of a study of T cells generated in artificial thymic organoids. MiXCR, run by TCRdb on the 5' RACE reads, gives a single entry per CDR3 protein. This table has 7,500 to 9,000 distinct CDR3 sequences, around 20% appearing once. The sequenced sample consisted of naive CD8+ T cells from the thymus. These receptors originate from a human donor who gave cord blood stem cells for thymic organoid culture, a cardiac surgery patient who gave postnatal thymus, or a blood donor (not recorded which). Each CDR3 is given with its conserved first and last residue. D genes are given only for firm matches. Clone size, where shown, is once, few, many, or a class for clones that have expanded.

>TRBV19|.|.|TRBJ2-7
TGTGCCAGTAATGGGCCAGGGATGTACGAGCAGTACTTC
CASNGPGMYEQYF
>TRBV5-6|few|.|TRBJ2-1
TGTGCCAGCAGCTTACTGGGTGAGCAGTTCTTC
CASSLLGEQFF
>TRBV12-3/TRBV12-4|medium-sized|.|TRBJ2-2
TGTGCCAGCATGCACGAGATAGGGACCGGGGAGCTGTTTTTT
CASMHEIGTGELFF
>TRBV6-5|many|.|TRBJ1-5
TGTGCCAGCAGCCCTGATGGGGAAAATCAGCCCCAGCATTTT
CASSPDGENQPQHF
>TRBV28|.|.|TRBJ2-7
TGTGTCAGCAGGAGGGCGTGGATTTCCTACGAGCAGTACTTC
CVSRRAWISYEQYF
>TRBV27|many|.|TRBJ2-7
TGTGCCAGCAGTTTAGTGGCAGCCTCAATCTCCTACGAGCAGTACTTC
CASSLVAASISYEQYF
>TRBV28|many|TRBD2|TRBJ2-3
TGTGCCACCCTAGCGGGGAATACAGATACGCAGTATTTT
CATLAGNTDTQYF
>TRBV2|many|TRBD1|TRBJ2-7
TGTGCCAGCAGTCCGCCCGGACAGGGAAGCTACGAGCAGTACTTC
CASSPPGQGSYEQYF
>TRBV4-1|.|TRBD1|TRBJ1-1
TGCGCCAGCAGCGACAGACAGGGGAAAGCTTTCTTT
CASSDRQGKAFF
>TRBV7-8|few|.|TRBJ2-7
TGTGCCAGCAGCCCAAAGGACAGAAACGAGCAGTACTTC
CASSPKDRNEQYF
>TRBV4-3|few|.|TRBJ2-1
TGCGCCAGCAGCCCCCATATTCCCTACAATGAGCAGTTCTTC
CASSPHIPYNEQFF
>TRBV28|many|TRBD2|TRBJ2-7
TGTGCCAGCACCACAGCGGGAGGGCCCTACGAGCAGTACTTC
CASTTAGGPYEQYF
>TRBV12-5|.|TRBD2|TRBJ2-7
TGTGCTAGTGGTTTGGCTCGGACTAGTTCCTACGAGCAGTACTTC
CASGLARTSSYEQYF
>TRBV20-1|medium-sized|.|TRBJ2-3
TGCAGTGCTGTGGTGGAAATCACAGATACGCAGTATTTT
CSAVVEITDTQYF
>TRBV6-5|many|.|TRBJ2-1
TGTGCCAGCAGTTACTCGAAACGATACTTCTACTCCTACAATGAGCAGTTCTTC
CASSYSKRYFYSYNEQFF
>TRBV20-1|medium-sized|.|TRBJ2-2
TGCAGTGCTAAAGACGCCGACAGGGAGGACACCGGGGAGCTGTTTTTT
CSAKDADREDTGELFF